Listed here are 15 T cell receptor beta chains from one sample, sequenced in a study of naive and memory T cell subsets. Four PCR rounds used nested alpha and beta constant region primers plus the SP2 primer. TCRdb re-derived calls from the UMI-ligation and nested PCR reads in MiXCR, one entry per CDR3 protein. Altogether roughly 36,000 distinct CDR3 sequences are present, 9.5% to 12% being singletons, with the ten largest covering 3.9%. Indicated treatment: skin biopsy from PPD injection site in Mantoux-positive individual. The library had UMIs added by 3' ligation of an oligonucleotide to TCR cDNA. The material was skin, obtained from a tuberculin skin test site. These receptors all stem from an adult in good health.

This clonotype was seen a handful of times. The V gene is TRBV20-1, the J gene TRBJ2-2; 8 nucleotides line up with TRBD1. This CDR3 is built from 15 residues. The junction had 6 bases not matched to a gene; V was cut back by 6 bases and J by 0 bases. The V gene's germline CDR1 is DFQATT and CDR2 SNEGSKA (reference sequence). The CDR3 bases are TGCAGTGCGAAGGACAGGGTCACGAACACCGGGGAGCTGTTTTTT. This translates into CSAKDRVTNTGELFF.

The chain carries TRBV11-2 and TRBJ2-5, with D possibly being TRBD2 (7 bases). V was trimmed by 4 bases and J by 0 bases, leaving 12 bases between them. Per germline, CDR1 SGHAT and CDR2 FQNNGV. This CDR3 comprises 15 residues. In DNA, the CDR3 is TGTGCCAGCAGCTCCGGGGGGCAGTACCAAGAGACCCAGTACTTC. Translating gives CASSSGGQYQETQYF.

This clonotype has more than one count but fewer than ten. The genes are TRBV24-1 and TRBJ1-5; D perhaps matches TRBD1 (5 bases). V was trimmed by 3 bases and J by 5 bases, leaving 13 bases between them. Germline V gene sequence: CDR1 KGHDR, CDR2 SFDVKD. CDR3 size: 15 residues. Here the CDR3 DNA reads TGTGCCACCAGTGATCGCGGGACTCCTTATCAGCCCCAGCATTTT. Its translation: CATSDRGTPYQPQHF.

This clonotype showed up many times. The chain combines TRBV6-6 with TRBJ1-1, with no clear D. V lost 5 bases, J lost 1 base, and 11 bases lay in between. The CDR3 is 14 amino acids. Per the germline V gene, CDR1 is MNHNY and CDR2 is SVGAGI (reference sequence). The CDR3 loop is CASSRPSKNTEAFF. The CDR3 nucleotides are TGTGCCAGCAGTCGACCTTCAAAGAACACTGAAGCTTTCTTT.

This clonotype was seen repeatedly, ten times or more. The genes are TRBV20-1 and TRBJ2-7; no clear D gene. Looked up from germline, CDR1 is DFQATT and CDR2 is SNEGSKA (reference sequence). The V gene lost 1 base and the J gene lost 3 bases, with 16 bases spanning the gap. This CDR3 contains 15 residues. The CDR3 spells CSARGADGLLYEQYF. The CDR3 DNA is TGCAGTGCTAGAGGGGCGGACGGCCTACTCTACGAGCAGTACTTC.

This clonotype was observed a few times. The chain couples TRBV28 to TRBJ1-3; D call uncertain. In germline, CDR1 is MDHEN, CDR2 SYDVKM. Trimming stripped 6 bases from V and 0 bases from J, with 12 bases between. The CDR3 sequence is 15 residues long. This chain's CDR3 is CASRPHTSSGNTIYF. CDR3 DNA sequence: TGTGCCAGCAGACCTCATACGAGCTCTGGAAACACCATATATTTT.

The V gene is TRBV5-4, the J gene TRBJ2-3; the D is unclear. V lost 0 bases and J 4 bases, leaving 6 bases between the germline ends. The CDR3 length is 13 residues. The V gene's germline CDR1 is SGHNT and CDR2 YYREEE (reference sequence). The CDR3 is CASSLDQPDTQYF. The CDR3 bases are TGTGCCAGCAGCTTGGACCAACCAGATACGCAGTATTTT. Full variable domain (outside the CDR3, taken from reference TRBV5-4 and TRBJ2-3): ETGVTQSPTHLIKTRGQQVTLRCSSQSGHNTVSWYQQALGQGPQFIFQYYREEENGRGNFPPRFSGLQFPNYSSELNVNALELDDSALYLCASSLDQPDTQYFGPGTRLTVL.

The CDR3, as DNA: TGCAGTGGTTATAAGGGGGGCTCCTACAATGAGCAGTTCTTC. Residues: CSGYKGGSYNEQFF. This rearrangement joins TRBV20-1 to TRBJ2-1; the D call may be TRBD1 or TRBD2 (6 bases each). The length of the CDR3 is 14 residues. The V gene's germline CDR1 is DFQATT and CDR2 SNEGSKA (reference sequence). The germline V and J ends were trimmed by 7 bases and 0 bases, with 13 bases remaining between them.

This clonotype occurred many times. This chain uses TRBV20-1 with TRBJ2-5; 11 bases agree with TRBD2. The CDR3 covers 15 residues. The germline gives CDR1 DFQATT, CDR2 SNEGSKA (reference sequence). The V gene end was trimmed by 6 bases and the J gene end by 2 bases; junction bases not matched to a gene: 8. The CDR3 region is CSALLAGGGQETQYF. Here the CDR3 DNA reads TGCAGTGCCCTCTTAGCGGGAGGGGGACAAGAGACCCAGTACTTC.

This clonotype was recorded at least ten times. The chain carries TRBV30 and TRBJ2-2; D perhaps matches TRBD2 (5 bases). Trimming removed 1 base from V and 5 bases from J, with 5 bases in between. Looked up from germline, CDR1 is GTSNPN and CDR2 is SVGIG (reference sequence). The CDR3 is 12 amino acids. The CDR3 nucleotides are TGTGCCTGGAGTGCGGGGACCGGGGAGCTGTTTTTT. The encoded protein is CAWSAGTGELFF.

This sequence joins TRBV20-1 and TRBJ1-5; 8 nucleotides match TRBD1. J was trimmed by 4 bases and V by 2 bases; bases with no gene match: 10. Germline assignment: CDR1 DFQATT and CDR2 SNEGSKA (reference sequence). The CDR3 consists of 16 residues. The CDR3 DNA follows: TGCAGTGCTAGACCCCTCGGACAGGGTGGGAATCAGCCCCAGCATTTT. It codes for CSARPLGQGGNQPQHF.

This clonotype was seen ten or more times. V is TRBV20-1 and J is TRBJ1-5, with TRBD1 identical over 12 bases. This CDR3 spans 14 amino acids. Germline V gene sequence: CDR1 DFQATT, CDR2 SNEGSKA (reference sequence). J was trimmed by 7 bases and V by 4 bases; bases with no gene match: 5. The CDR3 is CSAKGQGAEQPQHF. The CDR3 nucleotides are TGCAGTGCTAAGGGACAGGGGGCCGAGCAGCCCCAGCATTTT.

This clonotype was counted at least ten times. The chain links TRBV28 to TRBJ1-2; D uncertain. The germline V gene has CDR1 MDHEN and CDR2 SYDVKM. CDR3 size: 13 residues. Trimming stripped 3 bases from V and 9 bases from J, with 14 bases between. The CDR3 DNA reads as TGTGCCAGCAGTTTTCTGGCGCCCGTAAGCTACACCTTC. Protein product: CASSFLAPVSYTF.

This clonotype was seen repeatedly, ten times or more. V is TRBV20-1 and J is TRBJ1-2, with a weak D call TRBD1 (5 bases). Trimming took off 6 bases at V and 1 base at J, with 12 bases between the two ends. The germline CDR1 and CDR2 sequences are DFQATT and SNEGSKA (reference sequence). CDR3 length equals 13 residues. CDR3 nucleotide sequence: TGCAGTGCGCAGGGTATCAGTAACTATGGCTACACCTTC. This sequence encodes CSAQGISNYGYTF.

This clonotype was seen only once. The chain combines TRBV6-6 with TRBJ2-3, with a possible D match to TRBD2 (6 bases). The CDR3 covers 15 residues. V lost 5 bases, J lost 4 bases, and 16 bases lay in between. Germline CDR1 and CDR2: MNHNY and SVGAGI (reference sequence). CDR3 in DNA: TGTGCCAGCAGTCCCACTAGCCAAGGCTCAGATACGCAGTATTTT. Translation: CASSPTSQGSDTQYF.